These 25 T cell receptor beta chains share one sample of origin, sequenced in a study of blood T cell repertoires in COVID-19. Produced via immunoSEQ multiplex PCR; TCRdb's table is partial and in-frame only. The sample lists about 400,000 clones; 88% were seen once. The specimen was PBMCs or T cells enriched from blood (not recorded which). These receptors all stem from a woman aged 40 to 50 with acute COVID-19.

The chain combines TRBV11-2 with TRBJ2-4, with D maybe TRBD1 (5 bases). The CDR3 contains 15 residues. The germline V gene encodes CDR1 SGHAT and CDR2 FQNNGV. V was clipped by 3 bases and J by 3 bases, with 12 bases between them. DNA for the CDR3: TGTGCCAGCAGCTTGGCAGGGTGGGACAAAAACATTCAGTACTTC. It translates to CASSLAGWDKNIQYF.

The chain joins TRBV13 to TRBJ2-3; 9 nucleotides line up with TRBD2. The CDR3 spans 17 residues. The V and J ends lost 6 bases and 4 bases, in that order; junction bases with no gene match: 14. Germline V CDR1 and CDR2: PRHDT, FYEKMQ (reference sequence). The DNA of the CDR3 is TGTGCCAGCAGTCTAGGGGGCTGGCGGGGGGGCCCAGATACGCAGTATTTT. Translation: CASSLGGWRGGPDTQYF.

V and J are TRBV5-4 and TRBJ2-5; D might be TRBD2 (5 bases). CDR1 is SGHNT, CDR2 YYREEE, per germline (reference sequence). The CDR3 consists of 14 residues. V gave up 3 bases and J gave up 5 bases, with 14 bases separating them. The CDR3 spells CASSSRTRWETQYF. The CDR3 bases are TGTGCCAGCAGCTCTCGGACTCGATGGGAGACCCAGTACTTC.

Only a few counts were recorded for this clone. The chain links TRBV9 to TRBJ2-1; 9 bases map to TRBD1. There are 15 residues in the CDR3. V dropped 0 bases and J dropped 7; count of bases not matched to a gene: 5. Germline values: CDR1 SGDLS, CDR2 YYNGEE. CDR3 sequence (DNA): TGTGCCAGCAGCGTAGCACAGGGGGCGGGAAATGAGCAGTTCTTC. It specifies CASSVAQGAGNEQFF.

This clone was detected only a few times. The chain is built from TRBV30 and TRBJ2-7; the D gene is possibly TRBD1 (5 bases). Trimming removed 2 bases from V and 0 bases from J, with 11 bases in between. Germline CDR1 GTSNPN, CDR2 SVGIG (reference sequence). The CDR3 covers 14 residues. This CDR3 reads CAWSTTDSSYEQYF. DNA of the CDR3: TGTGCCTGGAGTACGACAGATAGCTCCTACGAGCAGTACTTC.

The chain carries TRBV12-3 or TRBV12-4 and TRBJ1-2; D remains unclear. The V gene lost 3 bases and the J gene lost 4 bases, with 9 bases spanning the gap. CDR3 size: 13 residues. The CDR3 nucleotides are TGTGCCAGCAGTTTCACAGCTACCTATGGCTACACCTTC. Translated, it gives CASSFTATYGYTF.

The genes are TRBV6-6 and TRBJ2-1; 15 bases agree with TRBD2. This CDR3 comprises 15 residues. Germline V gene lookup returns CDR1 MNHNY and CDR2 SVGAGI (reference sequence). V gave up 6 bases and J gave up 7 bases; unmatched junction bases: 4. CDR3 protein: CASSWTSGGANEQFF. DNA for the CDR3: TGTGCCAGCAGCTGGACTAGCGGGGGGGCTAATGAGCAGTTCTTC.

The CDR3 DNA reads as TGTGCCAGCAGATCGAGTACTAGCCGCAGCTCTGGGGCCAACGTCCTGACTTTC. Translating gives CASRSSTSRSSGANVLTF. The chain couples TRBV5-6 to TRBJ2-6; perhaps TRBD2 as D (6 bases). The CDR3 loop spans 18 amino acids. Trimming removed 5 bases at V and 0 bases at J, with 18 bases between. CDR1 is SGHDT, CDR2 YYEEEE, per germline.

This chain uses TRBV30 with TRBJ1-1; D is perhaps TRBD1 (6 bases). The CDR3 contains 14 residues. The germline V and J ends were trimmed by 5 bases and 1 base, with 14 bases remaining between them. CDR1 GTSNPN and CDR2 SVGIG come from the germline V gene (reference sequence). DNA for the CDR3: TGTGCCTGGGGACCTCCGGGACAGAACACTGAAGCTTTCTTT. Its protein is CAWGPPGQNTEAFF. The complete variable domain, with remaining parts taken from reference TRBV30 and TRBJ1-1, reads SQTIHQWPATLVQPVGSPLSLECTVEGTSNPNLYWYRQAAGRGLQLLFYSVGIGQISSEVPQNLSASRPQDRQFILSSKKLLLSDSGFYLCAWGPPGQNTEAFFGQGTRLTVV.

The rearrangement uses TRBV7-9 and TRBJ1-4; D gene unclear. The germline V and J ends were trimmed by 5 bases and 10 bases, with 23 bases remaining between them. The germline gives CDR1 SEHNR, CDR2 FQNEAQ (reference sequence). The CDR3 is 16 amino acids. CDR3 region: CASSPVTGGPPGKLFF. In nucleotides, the CDR3 is TGTGCCAGCAGCCCAGTTACTGGCGGTCCTCCTGGAAAACTGTTTTTT.

In its sample, this clone was seen once. This rearrangement joins TRBV4-2 to TRBJ1-1; D might be TRBD1 (6 bases). V dropped 0 bases and J dropped 1 base, with 12 bases sitting between them. Germline-derived CDR1 and CDR2 are LGHNA and YNFKEQ. The CDR3 is made up of 16 amino acids. The CDR3 here is CASSQEAPGANTEAFF. CDR3 coding DNA: TGTGCCAGCAGCCAAGAAGCCCCAGGGGCGAACACTGAAGCTTTCTTT.

The genes are TRBV5-1 and TRBJ2-7; 11 bases line up with TRBD2. Germline assignment: CDR1 SGHRS and CDR2 YFSETQ. The CDR3 is made up of 15 amino acids. With 4 bases clipped from V and 3 bases from J, the junction kept 6 bases outside the gene matches. CDR3 coding DNA: TGCGCCAGCAGCCTACTAGCGGGGGTTCGCTACGAGCAGTACTTC. It is translated as CASSLLAGVRYEQYF.

Comments on this clone: One end of the junction varies from germline; a read error may be responsible. The rearrangement uses TRBV30 and TRBJ1-2, with 9 bases fitting TRBD1. The CDR3 sequence is 11 residues long. The V gene's germline CDR1 is GTSNPN and CDR2 SVGIG (reference sequence). Written as DNA, the CDR3 is TGCACGGGACAGGGCGAGTGGGGCTACACCTTC. Its protein is CTGQGEWGYTF.

The rearrangement links TRBV4-1 to TRBJ1-5; D is unclear. The germline CDR1 and CDR2 sequences are MGHRA and YSYEKL. This CDR3 is 14 amino acids long. V shed 3 bases and J shed 5 bases, with 11 bases lying between them. DNA for the CDR3: TGCGCCAGCAGCCATAGGGAGTTTGATCAGCCCCAGCATTTT. Protein sequence: CASSHREFDQPQHF.

The rearrangement links TRBV15 to TRBJ2-5; TRBD1 matches 12 bases. V shed 2 bases and J 4 bases; nucleotides not matched to a gene: 5. The CDR3 runs to 16 residues. CDR1 and CDR2 (germline): LNHNV, YYDKDF (reference sequence). CDR3 protein: CATSRPGQGASETQYF. CDR3 bases: TGTGCCACCAGCAGACCGGGACAGGGGGCTTCAGAGACCCAGTACTTC.

V and J are TRBV5-4 and TRBJ2-1; TRBD2 matches 15 bases. The germline gives CDR1 SGHNT, CDR2 YYREEE (reference sequence). This CDR3 region has 17 residues. Unmatched junction bases numbered 6, after V lost 0 bases and J lost 8 bases. The CDR3 protein is CASSLAPGLAGGDEQFF. The DNA of the CDR3 is TGTGCCAGCAGCTTGGCCCCGGGACTAGCGGGGGGCGATGAGCAGTTCTTC.

The sample holds a few counts of this clone. V is TRBV19 and J is TRBJ2-3; the D gene is possibly TRBD2 (7 bases). V lost 3 bases and J lost 0, with 19 bases in between. Germline-derived CDR1 and CDR2 are LNHDA and SQIVND (reference sequence). This CDR3 is built from 18 residues. The CDR3 protein is CASSISYPRGASTDTQYF. In nucleotides, the CDR3 is TGTGCCAGTAGTATCTCCTATCCCCGGGGGGCCAGCACAGATACGCAGTATTTT.

V and J are TRBV14 and TRBJ1-5; 9 nucleotides align to TRBD1. J gave up 0 bases and V 4 bases, and 19 bases lay outside the gene matches. This CDR3 contains 21 residues. CDR1 SGHDN and CDR2 FVKESK come from the germline V gene. The CDR3 DNA is TGTGCCAGCAGCCTTAACTATATGACAGGGGGAGTTTCCTATAGCAATCAGCCCCAGCATTTT. As protein: CASSLNYMTGGVSYSNQPQHF.

This rearrangement joins TRBV29-1 to TRBJ1-1, with TRBD1 as a possible D gene (6 bases). Germline CDR1 is SQVTM and CDR2 is ANQGSEA. The V gene lost 7 bases and the J gene lost 1 base, with 16 bases spanning the gap. The CDR3 consists of 14 residues. The chain's CDR3 is CSAVTGTKNTEAFF. The CDR3 DNA follows: TGCAGCGCCGTTACAGGGACTAAGAACACTGAAGCTTTCTTT.

The chain recombines TRBV18 with TRBJ1-2; no clear D gene. CDR1 and CDR2 from the germline V gene are KGHSH and LQKENI. The germline V and J ends were trimmed by 6 bases and 2 bases, with 10 bases remaining between them. This CDR3 contains 13 residues. The CDR3 DNA reads as TGTGCCAGCTCCCCCACGAGGAACTATGGCTACACCTTC. Its translation: CASSPTRNYGYTF.

This clone was picked up one time. This sequence joins TRBV7-2 and TRBJ2-2, with a weak D call TRBD2 (7 bases). The CDR3 is 16 amino acids. The germline CDR1 and CDR2 sequences are SGHTA and FQGNSA. V lost 5 bases to trimming and J lost 1 base, with 14 bases between them. In nucleotides, the CDR3 is TGTGCCAGCAGCCCCCTTAGGGGGGGGAACACCGGGGAGCTGTTTTTT. Its protein is CASSPLRGGNTGELFF.

This rearrangement joins TRBV6-5 to TRBJ1-2; D is ambiguous. There are 14 residues in the CDR3. V was cut by 6 bases and J by 4 bases, with 15 bases left in between. Germline values: CDR1 MNHEY, CDR2 SVGAGI. The CDR3 protein is CASSLTENLYGYTF. CDR3 in DNA: TGTGCCAGCAGCCTCACCGAGAACCTCTATGGCTACACCTTC.

The V gene is TRBV5-4, the J gene TRBJ1-1; D is unresolved. The V end lost 2 bases, the J end lost 4 bases, and 15 bases lay between the germline ends. Germline V gives CDR1 SGHNT, CDR2 YYREEE (reference sequence). The CDR3 runs to 15 residues. The DNA of the CDR3 is TGTGCCAGCAGCTTCCTAATAGACGCGGCCACTGAAGCTTTCTTT. This translates into CASSFLIDAATEAFF. Drawing the rest from reference TRBV5-4 and TRBJ1-1, the complete variable domain is ETGVTQSPTHLIKTRGQQVTLRCSSQSGHNTVSWYQQALGQGPQFIFQYYREEENGRGNFPPRFSGLQFPNYSSELNVNALELDDSALYLCASSFLIDAATEAFFGQGTRLTVV.

The V call is TRBV9, the J call TRBJ2-5; TRBD1 aligns across 9 bases. CDR1 and CDR2 from the germline V gene are SGDLS and YYNGEE. The length of the CDR3 is 15 residues. Trimming cost V 0 bases and J 5 bases; bases outside gene matches: 5. The CDR3 region has the DNA TGTGCCAGCAGCGTAGGGACAGGGGACCGTGAGACCCAGTACTTC. It translates to CASSVGTGDRETQYF. The complete variable domain, with remaining parts taken from reference TRBV9 and TRBJ2-5, reads DSGVTQTPKHLITATGQRVTLRCSPRSGDLSVYWYQQSLDQGLQFLIQYYNGEERAKGNILERFSAQQFPDLHSELNLSSLELGDSALYFCASSVGTGDRETQYFGPGTRLLVL.

This clone was seen just once. The CDR3 sequence: CASSLVPRGYGGGAFF. CDR3 DNA sequence: TGTGCCAGCAGCTTAGTCCCCAGGGGATATGGAGGAGGAGCTTTCTTT. J is TRBJ1-1 and V is TRBV11-2; D is perhaps TRBD1 (6 bases). Germline V lookup: CDR1 SGHAT, CDR2 FQNNGV. V dropped 1 base and J dropped 10 bases, with 22 bases sitting between them. This CDR3 comprises 16 residues.